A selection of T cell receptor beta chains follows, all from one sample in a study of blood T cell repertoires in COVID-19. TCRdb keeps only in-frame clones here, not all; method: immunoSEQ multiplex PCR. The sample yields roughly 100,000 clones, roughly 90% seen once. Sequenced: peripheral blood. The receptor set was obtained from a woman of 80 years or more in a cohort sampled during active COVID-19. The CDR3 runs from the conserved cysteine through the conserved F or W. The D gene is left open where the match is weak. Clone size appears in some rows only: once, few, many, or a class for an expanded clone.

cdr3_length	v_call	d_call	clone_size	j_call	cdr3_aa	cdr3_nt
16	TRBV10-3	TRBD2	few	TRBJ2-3	CAISESETSGPDTQYF	TGTGCCATCAGTGAGTCGGAGACTAGCGGGCCAGATACGCAGTATTTT
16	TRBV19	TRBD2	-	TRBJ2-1	CASSSTSGGAYNEQFF	TGTGCCAGTAGTTCCACGAGCGGGGGGGCTTACAATGAGCAGTTCTTC
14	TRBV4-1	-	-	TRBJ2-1	CASSQEGSNHEQFF	TGCGCCAGCAGCCAAGAGGGCTCCAACCATGAGCAGTTCTTC
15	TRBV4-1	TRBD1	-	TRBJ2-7	CASSQGTGGAYEQYF	TGCGCCAGCAGCCAAGGGACAGGCGGTGCCTACGAGCAGTACTTC
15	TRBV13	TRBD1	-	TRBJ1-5	CASSLGQGAQQPQHF	TGTGCCAGCAGCTTAGGACAGGGGGCTCAACAGCCCCAGCATTTT
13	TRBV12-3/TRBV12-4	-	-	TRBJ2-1	CASTLRRASEQFF	TGTGCCAGCACACTAAGGCGGGCTAGCGAGCAGTTCTTC
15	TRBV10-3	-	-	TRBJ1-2	CAISESGRANYGYTF	TGTGCCATCAGTGAATCTGGCAGGGCTAACTATGGCTACACCTTC
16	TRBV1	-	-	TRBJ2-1	CTSSQDRGLALNEQFF	TGCACCAGCAGCCAAGATAGGGGACTAGCGTTGAATGAGCAGTTCTTC
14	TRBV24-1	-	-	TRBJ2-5	CATSDFTVQETQYF	TGTGCCACCAGTGATTTTACGGTACAAGAGACCCAGTACTTC
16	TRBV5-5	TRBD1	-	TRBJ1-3	CASSPDRGYSGNTIYF	TGTGCCAGCAGCCCGGACAGGGGATACTCTGGAAACACCATATATTTT
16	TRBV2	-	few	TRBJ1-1	CASRRGEGGNYTEAFF	TGTGCCAGCAGGAGGGGAGAGGGAGGGAACTACACTGAAGCTTTCTTT
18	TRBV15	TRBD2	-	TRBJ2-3	CATSSGKLAGPSTDTQYF	TGTGCCACCAGCAGCGGTAAACTAGCGGGACCCAGCACAGATACGCAGTATTTT
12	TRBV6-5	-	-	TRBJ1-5	CASKPLRQPQHF	TGTGCCAGCAAGCCCCTTCGGCAGCCCCAGCATTTT
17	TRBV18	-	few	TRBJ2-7	CASSPPLAGGFSYEQYF	TGTGCCAGCTCACCACCGCTCGCAGGGGGGTTTTCCTACGAGCAGTACTTC
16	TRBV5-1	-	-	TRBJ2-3	CASSSSPGGTTDTQYF	TGCGCCAGCAGCTCCAGTCCCGGGGGAACCACAGATACGCAGTATTTT
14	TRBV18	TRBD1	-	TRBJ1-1	CASSPGQEHTEAFF	TGTGCCAGCTCACCCGGACAGGAACACACTGAAGCTTTCTTT
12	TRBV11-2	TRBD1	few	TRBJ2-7	CASSALLGQGYF	TGTGCCAGCAGCGCCCTTTTGGGACAGGGATACTTC
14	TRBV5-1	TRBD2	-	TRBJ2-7	CASALAGGPYEQYF	TGCGCCAGCGCGCTAGCGGGGGGGCCCTACGAGCAGTACTTC
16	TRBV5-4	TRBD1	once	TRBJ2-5	CASSLPTGGESGTQYF	TGTGCCAGCAGCTTACCGACAGGGGGCGAAAGCGGGACCCAGTACTTC
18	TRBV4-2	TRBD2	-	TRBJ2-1	CASSLLNSAGGLVNEQFF	TGTGCCAGCAGCTTACTTAATAGCGCGGGGGGGTTGGTCAATGAGCAGTTCTTC
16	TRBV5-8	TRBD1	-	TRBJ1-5	CASSYLGTVSNQPQHF	TGTGCCAGCAGTTACTTAGGGACAGTAAGCAATCAGCCCCAGCATTTT
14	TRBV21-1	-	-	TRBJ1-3	CASSNTGGGNTIYF	TGTGCCAGCAGCAATACAGGGGGTGGAAACACCATATATTTT
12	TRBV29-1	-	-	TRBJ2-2	CSAQGGSGELFF	TGCAGCGCCCAGGGTGGATCCGGGGAGCTGTTTTTT
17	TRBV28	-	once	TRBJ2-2	CASSLSGIAETTGELFF	TGTGCCAGCAGTTTATCGGGGATAGCGGAAACTACCGGGGAGCTGTTTTTT
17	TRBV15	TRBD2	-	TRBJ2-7	CATSRDFPTSGAYEQYF	TGTGCCACCAGCAGAGATTTCCCGACTAGCGGGGCCTACGAGCAGTACTTC
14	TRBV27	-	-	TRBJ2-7	CASSLYRAGVEQYF	TGTGCCAGCAGTTTATATAGGGCAGGGGTTGAGCAGTACTTC
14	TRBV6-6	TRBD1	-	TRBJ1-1	CASSYTGGGTEAFF	TGTGCCAGCAGTTATACAGGGGGCGGGACTGAAGCTTTCTTT
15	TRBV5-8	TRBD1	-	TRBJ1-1	CASRNDRVRETEAFF	TGTGCCAGCAGGAACGACAGGGTGAGAGAGACTGAAGCTTTCTTT
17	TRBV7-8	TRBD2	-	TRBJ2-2	CASRRVSGGPNTGELFF	TGTGCCAGCAGGCGGGTTAGCGGGGGCCCTAACACCGGGGAGCTGTTTTTT
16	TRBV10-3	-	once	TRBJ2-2	CAISELPGVNTGELFF	TGTGCCATCAGTGAGTTACCAGGGGTCAACACCGGGGAGCTGTTTTTT
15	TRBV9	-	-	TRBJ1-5	CASSRGANSNQPQHF	TGTGCCAGCAGCCGGGGTGCCAATTCCAATCAGCCCCAGCATTTT
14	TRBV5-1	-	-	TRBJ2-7	CASSLGATIYEQYF	TGCGCCAGCAGCCTGGGGGCCACCATCTACGAGCAGTACTTC
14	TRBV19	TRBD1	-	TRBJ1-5	CASSIPGGGQPQHF	TGTGCCAGTAGTATACCAGGGGGCGGTCAGCCCCAGCATTTT
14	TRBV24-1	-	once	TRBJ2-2	CATSDPQRPGELFF	TGTGCCACCAGTGATCCCCAGAGGCCCGGGGAGCTGTTTTTT
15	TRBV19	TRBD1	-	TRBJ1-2	CASSSLDRGPLGYTF	TGTGCCAGTAGTTCCTTAGACAGGGGTCCGCTTGGCTACACCTTC
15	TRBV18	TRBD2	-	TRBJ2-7	CASSPLLAGGNEQYF	TGTGCCAGCTCACCGCTACTAGCGGGAGGCAACGAGCAGTACTTC
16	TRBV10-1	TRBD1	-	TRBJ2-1	CASSPPGQGVYNEQFF	TGCGCCAGCAGTCCCCCGGGACAGGGGGTCTACAATGAGCAGTTCTTC
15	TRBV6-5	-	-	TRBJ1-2	CASSDRLTANYGYTF	TGTGCCAGCAGCGACAGGCTGACAGCTAACTATGGCTACACCTTC
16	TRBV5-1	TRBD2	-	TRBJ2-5	CASSFSSGRALETQYF	TGCGCCAGCAGCTTTTCTAGCGGGAGGGCACTGGAGACCCAGTACTTC
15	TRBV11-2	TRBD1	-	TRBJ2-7	CASSFAGTGGAEQYF	TGTGCCAGCAGCTTTGCCGGGACAGGGGGCGCCGAGCAGTACTTC
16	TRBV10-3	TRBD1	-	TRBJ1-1	CAISEGTGSVGTEAFF	TGTGCCATCAGTGAGGGGACAGGAAGTGTGGGCACTGAAGCTTTCTTT
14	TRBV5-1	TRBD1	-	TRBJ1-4	CASSRDRGNEKLFF	TGCGCCAGCAGCCGGGACAGGGGGAATGAAAAACTGTTTTTT
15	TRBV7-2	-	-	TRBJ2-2	CASSPSILDTGELFF	TGTGCCAGCAGCCCCAGTATTCTTGACACCGGGGAGCTGTTTTTT
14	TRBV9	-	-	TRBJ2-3	CASSVLRSGDTQYF	TGTGCCAGCAGCGTATTAAGATCAGGAGATACGCAGTATTTT
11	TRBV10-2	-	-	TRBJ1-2	CASSEGNGYTF	TGCGCCAGCAGTGAGGGCAATGGCTACACCTTC
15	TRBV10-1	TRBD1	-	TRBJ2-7	CASSLGQPGTYEQYF	TGCGCCAGCAGTTTGGGACAGCCAGGCACCTACGAGCAGTACTTC
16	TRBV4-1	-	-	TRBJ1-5	CASSQPGAASNQPQHF	TGCGCCAGCAGCCAGCCAGGGGCAGCTAGCAATCAGCCCCAGCATTTT
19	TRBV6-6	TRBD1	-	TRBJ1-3	CASSPRGPGQVSSGNTIYF	TGTGCCAGCAGTCCCCGCGGCCCGGGACAGGTGAGCTCTGGAAACACCATATATTTT
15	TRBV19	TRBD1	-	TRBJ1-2	CATRDRGRLNYGYTF	TGTGCCACCAGGGACAGGGGGCGATTGAACTATGGCTACACCTTC